These 12 T cell receptor beta chains were sequenced from one sample in a study of cytomegalovirus exposure and HLA in healthy donors. Amplification used 60 Vbeta primers and 13 Jbeta primers. TCRdb keeps only in-frame clones here, not all; method: immunoSEQ multiplex PCR. The sample has approximately 80,000 clones; less than 80% are singletons. Sequencing was carried out using PBMCs. The receptors were sampled from a woman aged 40 to 49 in good health and CMV-seropositive.

J is TRBJ1-1 and V is TRBV2; D not certain. CDR1 and CDR2 from the germline V gene are SNHLY and FYNNEI. Deletions cut 6 bases from V and 4 bases from J, with 27 bases between. The CDR3 sequence is 18 residues long. CDR3 sequence reads: CASRPRKSGSKRGTEAFF. CDR3 DNA: TGTGCCAGCAGGCCCCGAAAATCAGGAAGCAAACGGGGCACTGAAGCTTTCTTT.

The V gene is TRBV9, the J gene TRBJ2-7, with TRBD2 matching 8 bases. Germline V gene lookup returns CDR1 SGDLS and CDR2 YYNGEE. The CDR3 sequence is 16 residues long. Trimming took 3 bases from V and 6 from J; bases not matched to a gene: 14. The chain's CDR3 is CASSGARVAGLVEQYF. The CDR3 coding sequence is TGTGCCAGCAGCGGAGCACGGGTAGCGGGACTCGTCGAGCAGTACTTC.

This clone occurred a few times. This chain connects TRBV10-2 to TRBJ2-3; maybe TRBD1 (6 bases). V gave up 6 bases and J gave up 3 bases, with 16 bases separating them. The germline V gene has CDR1 WSHSY and CDR2 SAAADI. The CDR3 is 15 residues long. The CDR3 protein is CASSRLGRGTDTQYF. CDR3 DNA: TGCGCCAGCAGCCGCCTCGGCAGGGGTACAGATACGCAGTATTTT.

The chain couples TRBV4-3 to TRBJ2-1; 9 bases match TRBD2. The V and J ends lost 4 bases and 7 bases, in that order; junction bases with no gene match: 11. Germline V CDR1 and CDR2: LGHNA, YSLEER. CDR3 length: 16 amino acids. CDR3 sequence (DNA): TGCGCCAGCAGCCGCCTTGGGGGACTAGCCTCAAATGAGCAGTTCTTC. Translation gives CASSRLGGLASNEQFF.

The CDR3 sequence: CASITGEVGTEAFF. In DNA, the CDR3 is TGTGCCAGCATCACGGGAGAGGTTGGAACTGAAGCTTTCTTT. This chain uses TRBV7-8 with TRBJ1-1; D is unclear. Trimming pared 7 bases from V and 5 bases from J, leaving 17 bases between. Germline V gives CDR1 SGHVS, CDR2 FQNEAQ. The length of the CDR3 is 14 residues.

This clone was recorded a few times. The chain employs TRBV4-1 and TRBJ2-7; unclear D gene. V gave up 0 bases and J gave up 9 bases, with 9 bases separating them. Germline V gene sequence: CDR1 MGHRA, CDR2 YSYEKL. This CDR3 is built from 12 residues. As DNA, the CDR3 is TGCGCCAGCAGCCAAGATAGGAGCGTGCAGTACTTC. It specifies CASSQDRSVQYF.

This clone appeared once. The rearrangement links TRBV4-1 to TRBJ2-2; 11 nucleotides agree with TRBD2. This CDR3 contains 17 residues. Per germline, CDR1 MGHRA and CDR2 YSYEKL. V shed 4 bases, J shed 1 base, and the junction held 5 bases outside the gene matches. CDR3 nucleotide sequence: TGCGCCAGCAGCCGGGGGACTAGCGGAGGGAACACCGGGGAGCTGTTTTTT. Protein sequence: CASSRGTSGGNTGELFF.

The chain has TRBV5-4 and TRBJ2-5; 8 nucleotides align to TRBD1. After removal of 1 base from V and 5 bases from J, the junction contained 7 bases not matched to a gene. The CDR3 is 15 residues long. Germline-derived CDR1 and CDR2 are SGHNT and YYREEE (reference sequence). The DNA for the CDR3 is TGTGCCAGCAGCTTGCGACAGGGGATGGTTGAGACCCAGTACTTC. This sequence encodes CASSLRQGMVETQYF.

The chain links TRBV2 to TRBJ1-5, with a possible D match to TRBD1 (5 bases). This CDR3 contains 15 residues. V was shortened by 6 bases and J by 2 bases, with 14 bases between the two germline ends. The germline V gene has CDR1 SNHLY and CDR2 FYNNEI. The CDR3 region is CASRAQVGGNQPQHF. DNA of the CDR3: TGTGCCAGCAGAGCACAGGTTGGGGGCAATCAGCCCCAGCATTTT.

This clone was seen only a few times. The chain combines TRBV19 with TRBJ1-5; 7 bases map to TRBD1. After removal of 4 bases from V and 5 bases from J, the junction contained 11 bases not matched to a gene. The CDR3 is 16 amino acids. Germline loops: CDR1 LNHDA, CDR2 SQIVND (reference sequence). In DNA form, the CDR3 reads TGTGCCAGTAGTACCCGCACCATCAGGGGGTATCAGCCCCAGCATTTT. This sequence encodes CASSTRTIRGYQPQHF.

The chain recombines TRBV7-9 with TRBJ1-2; D remains unclear. Deletions cut 4 bases from V and 7 bases from J, with 7 bases between. Looked up from germline, CDR1 is SEHNR and CDR2 is FQNEAQ (reference sequence). The CDR3 has 11 amino acids. The CDR3 DNA is TGTGCCAGCAGCTCCCTAGCTGGCTACACCTTC. Translation gives CASSSLAGYTF.

The rearrangement links TRBV9 to TRBJ2-7; TRBD2 agrees at 11 bases. Germline CDR1 is SGDLS and CDR2 is YYNGEE. CDR3 length equals 15 residues. V shed 4 bases, J shed 3 bases, and the junction held 6 bases outside the gene matches. The CDR3, as DNA: TGTGCCAGCAGCCCGGGACTAGCGGATTACTACGAGCAGTACTTC. Translated, it gives CASSPGLADYYEQYF.